A selection of T cell receptor beta chains follows, all from one sample in a study of T cells in Graves' hyperthyroidism and ophthalmopathy. TCRdb re-analysed the multiplex PCR reads in MiXCR, keeping a single row per CDR3 protein. The table records hundreds of thousands of distinct CDR3 sequences, 35% to 40% of them present only once. Sequences were obtained from blood. The receptors here all came from a man aged 18-30 years with Graves' hyperthyroidism. Both conserved end residues are part of each CDR3. Clone size is shown for a subset of rows, as once, few, many or a class of expanded clone.

J gene	V gene	clone size	CDR3 protein
TRBJ2-2	TRBV20-1	.	CSARDRKEPTGELFF
TRBJ1-6	TRBV14	many	CASSLLKPYNSPLHF
TRBJ1-2	TRBV9	.	CASSTGGAIFTF
TRBJ2-7	TRBV20-1	.	CSATSTGTGSDEQYF
TRBJ2-5	TRBV29-1	.	CSVAQTDQETQYF
TRBJ2-7	TRBV7-1	.	CASSSGTASSYEQYF
TRBJ1-1	TRBV6-5	medium-sized	CASSSPGQLNTEAFF
TRBJ1-4	TRBV20-1	.	CSARAGGNWEKLFF
TRBJ2-5	TRBV10-3	.	CATSTPDRGQETQYF
TRBJ2-5	TRBV2	.	CASSSDWDRQETQYF
TRBJ1-4	TRBV5-1	few	CASSPGGTGDEKLFF
TRBJ1-5	TRBV2	many	CASNRGDTNQPQHF
TRBJ2-7	TRBV4-1	.	CASSQRTGYDEQYF
TRBJ1-2	TRBV11-3	many	CASSTREGYGYTF
TRBJ2-7	TRBV29-1	many	CSVEGDISYEQYF
TRBJ1-1	TRBV7-9	many	CASFNRGTEAFF
TRBJ2-7	TRBV13	many	CASSSPGEQYF
TRBJ2-2	TRBV9	.	CAATGRTGELFF
TRBJ2-7	TRBV15	many	CATSRDTALSYEQYF
TRBJ2-2	TRBV5-1	few	CASSHRAGLGTGELFF